The 7 T cell receptor beta chains below were found in one sample sequenced in a study of vaccination effects on CD4 cells after COVID-19. These receptors' antigens are unknown. TCRdb's copy holds only in-frame clones and misses some; the assay was immunoSEQ multiplex PCR. The table shows 65,000 or so clones, with approximately 76% occurring only once. Antigen-specific CD4+ T cells expanded by the ViraFEST assay with viral peptide pools were then sequenced. Culturing for about 10 days preceded CD4+ T cell isolation. Each vaccine recipient was nucleocapsid antibody negative and had no prior SARS-CoV-2 infection. This specimen was CD4+ T cells from PBMCs cultured with HCoV-NL63 spike peptides, taken before COVID-19 vaccination. These receptors came from a human donor who received a COVID-19 vaccine.

V usage is TRBV28 and J usage is TRBJ1-6, with a weak D call TRBD1 (5 bases). Trimming took 3 bases from V and 4 from J, leaving 7 bases between them. CDR1 is MDHEN, CDR2 SYDVKM, per germline. This CDR3 contains 14 residues. Here the CDR3 DNA reads TGTGCCAGCAGTTTGGGGGGATATAATTCACCCCTCCACTTT. Amino acids: CASSLGGYNSPLHF. Combining the CDR3 with reference TRBV28 and TRBJ1-6 gives the whole variable domain DVKVTQSSRYLVKRTGEKVFLECVQDMDHENMFWYRQDPGLGLRLIYFSYDVKMKEKGDIPEGYSVSREKKERFSLILESASTNQTSMYLCASSLGGYNSPLHFGNGTRLTVT.

V is TRBV19 and J is TRBJ2-3; 7 bases align to TRBD1. The CDR3 loop spans 14 amino acids. Germline loops: CDR1 LNHDA, CDR2 SQIVND (reference sequence). V lost 8 bases, J lost 6 bases, and 11 bases stayed unmatched. This CDR3 is CASCKGRGFDTQYF. CDR3 nucleotide sequence: TGTGCCAGTTGTAAGGGCAGGGGGTTTGATACGCAGTATTTT.

The chain carries TRBV19 and TRBJ2-3; 9 nucleotides agree with TRBD2. CDR3 length: 16 amino acids. The V gene end was trimmed by 4 bases and the J gene end by 4 bases; junction bases not matched to a gene: 9. Germline CDR1 and CDR2: LNHDA and SQIVND (reference sequence). The CDR3 DNA reads TGTGCCAGTAGTACCTTAGGCGCGGGGGGGGCAGATACGCAGTATTTT. Encoded protein: CASSTLGAGGADTQYF.

The chain is built from TRBV19 and TRBJ2-1, with D perhaps given as TRBD1 or TRBD2 (5 bases each). CDR3 length equals 13 residues. The germline CDR1 and CDR2 sequences are LNHDA and SQIVND (reference sequence). Deletions cut 3 bases from V and 9 bases from J, with 12 bases between. The DNA for the CDR3 is TGTGCCAGTAGTATCGAGGGGAATCGTGAGCAGTTCTTC. Its protein product is CASSIEGNREQFF.

The chain has TRBV9 and TRBJ2-5; D is undetermined. The V and J ends lost 0 bases and 5 bases respectively, with 11 bases between them. From germline, CDR1 is SGDLS and CDR2 YYNGEE. The CDR3 totals 14 residues. The CDR3 nucleotides read TGTGCCAGCAGCGTAGATTCCATGTATGAGACCCAGTACTTC. It yields the protein CASSVDSMYETQYF.

This clone was seen only once. The chain carries TRBV7-9 and TRBJ1-1; D is undetermined. The CDR3 length is 16 residues. Germline assignment: CDR1 SEHNR and CDR2 FQNEAQ (reference sequence). V was trimmed by 4 bases and J by 1 base, leaving 16 bases between them. CDR3: CASSWIRTVTNTEAFF. Here the CDR3 DNA reads TGTGCCAGCAGCTGGATTCGGACGGTGACGAACACTGAAGCTTTCTTT.

This chain uses TRBV29-1 with TRBJ2-5; the match to TRBD1 covers 9 bases. This CDR3 is 14 amino acids long. Germline-derived CDR1 and CDR2 are SQVTM and ANQGSEA. V was pared by 0 bases and J by 3 bases, with 2 bases of the junction left unmatched. For the CDR3, the DNA is TGCAGCGTTGAAGACACAGGGGGCGAAGAGACCCAGTACTTC. Its protein product is CSVEDTGGEETQYF.